This T cell receptor (beta chain) was obtained from a study of blood T cell repertoires in COVID-19 (dated by TCRdb to 2018 to 2020). About the study as a whole: The collaborator samples originated in the United States, Italy and Spain and spanned the acute and convalescent phases of COVID-19. The prospective study material was composed of cDNA or gDNA derived from T cells, B-cell-depleted T cells, or PBMCs. Deeply sampled blood TCRbeta repertoires from subjects exposed to, actively infected with, or recovered from COVID-19 were included in the dataset. The repertoires were released in a freely available public database meant as a resource for research on the immune response to SARS-CoV-2. Samples were obtained from the ongoing ImmuneRACE study (first 160 participants) and from some 1,300 subjects provided by 6 global collaborators. A de-identified subject ID, COVID-19 status, age in years and sex were almost always included in the sample metadata. HLA class I and class II types, where available, came from metadata supplied by the sample provider rather than from assay-based typing. Here is what the overall study found, with its caveats: Clinical and demographic metadata were provided uncurated, with the amount varying by source and participant.

Note on this clone: Its recognized antigen is unknown. No much larger clone exists at a distance of one base, and base qualities are not known.

Collaborating institutions collected whole blood in K2EDTA tubes following their own protocols. For TCRbeta analysis, collaborators shipped samples in one of three forms: frozen whole blood, isolated PBMCs, or DNA extracted from either of those sample types. TCRbeta CDR3 regions were amplified from genomic DNA by means of the immunoSEQ Assay, a bias-controlled multiplex PCR. Per the authors' processing: The number of nucleated cells in each sample was estimated by amplification of reference gene primers within the assay. To quantify the absolute abundance of each unique TCRbeta CDR3 rearrangement, sequence reads were collapsed and filtered. For each sample, productive Simpson clonality was calculated as the square root of Simpson's diversity index over productive rearrangements. TCRdb holds this immuneACCESS table with in-frame rearrangements only. Some clones are missing; in checked studies, unresolved V genes explain under half, and the rest has no known cause. From that table come the V and J calls and clone size; the DNA was used to work out D and trimming. Present in this sample are around 30,000 clones, 90% of which were seen just once. The ten largest clones take up approximately 20% of the sample.

This TCR was sampled from a man older than 75 with acute or convalescent COVID-19. The material sequenced was peripheral blood.

The encoded CDR3 is CATQPSGGYGEQYF. The nucleotide sequence is TGTGCCACCCAACCCAGCGGGGGGTATGGCGAGCAGTACTTC. The rearranged segments are TRBV28 and TRBJ2-7; 9 junctional bases match TRBD2. CDR1 and CDR2, per the germline V gene, are MDHEN and SYDVKM. The CDR3 spans 14 residues, from the cysteine through the phenylalanine. The sequence is cut down to CDR3 DNA, 42 bases in frame from base 1. Trimming takes 10 bases off V and 6 bases off J; junction bases not matched to a gene: 13.